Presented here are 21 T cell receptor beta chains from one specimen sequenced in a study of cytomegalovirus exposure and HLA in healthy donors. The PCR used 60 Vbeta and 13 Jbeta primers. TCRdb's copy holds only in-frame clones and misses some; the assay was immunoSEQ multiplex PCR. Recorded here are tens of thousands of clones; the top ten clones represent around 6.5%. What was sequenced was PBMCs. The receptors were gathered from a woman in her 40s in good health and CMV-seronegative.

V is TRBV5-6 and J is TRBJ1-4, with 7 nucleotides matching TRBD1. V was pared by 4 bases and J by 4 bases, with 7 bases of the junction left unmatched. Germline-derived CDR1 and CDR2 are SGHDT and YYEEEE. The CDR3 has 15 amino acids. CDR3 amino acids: CASSLQGWDNEKLFF. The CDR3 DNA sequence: TGTGCCAGCAGCCTACAGGGGTGGGATAATGAAAAACTGTTTTTT.

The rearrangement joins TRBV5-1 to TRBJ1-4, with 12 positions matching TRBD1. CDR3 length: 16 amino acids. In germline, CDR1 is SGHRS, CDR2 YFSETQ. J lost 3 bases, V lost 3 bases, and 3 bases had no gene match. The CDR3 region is CASSSGQGAPNEKLFF. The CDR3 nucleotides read TGCGCCAGCAGCTCGGGACAGGGGGCACCTAATGAAAAACTGTTTTTT.

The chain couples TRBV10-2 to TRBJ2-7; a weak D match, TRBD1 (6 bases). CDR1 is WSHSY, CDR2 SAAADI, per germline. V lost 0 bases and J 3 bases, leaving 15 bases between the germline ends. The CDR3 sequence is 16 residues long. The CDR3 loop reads CASSESGAPRLYEQYF. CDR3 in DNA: TGCGCCAGCAGTGAGTCGGGGGCCCCAAGGCTCTACGAGCAGTACTTC.

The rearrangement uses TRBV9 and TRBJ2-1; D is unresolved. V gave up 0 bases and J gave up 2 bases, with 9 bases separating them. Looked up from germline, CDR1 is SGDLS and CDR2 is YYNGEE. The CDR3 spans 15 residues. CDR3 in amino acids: CASSVGTSTYNEQFF. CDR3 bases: TGTGCCAGCAGCGTAGGTACTTCGACCTACAATGAGCAGTTCTTC.

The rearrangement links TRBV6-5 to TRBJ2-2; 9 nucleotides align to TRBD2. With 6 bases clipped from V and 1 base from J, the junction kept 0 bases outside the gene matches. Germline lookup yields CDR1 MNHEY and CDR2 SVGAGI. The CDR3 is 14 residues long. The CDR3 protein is CASRTSGNTGELFF. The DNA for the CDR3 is TGTGCCAGCAGGACTAGCGGGAACACCGGGGAGCTGTTTTTT.

The CDR3 DNA reads as TGTGCCAGTAGTATAGATGCGGGGGGACTAGCGGGATTAGAGACCCAGTACTTC. Protein product: CASSIDAGGLAGLETQYF. This chain connects TRBV19 to TRBJ2-5, with 13 bases that match TRBD2. The CDR3 covers 18 residues. The trim removed 0 bases at V and 4 bases at J, leaving 8 bases unmatched. Germline-derived CDR1 and CDR2 are LNHDA and SQIVND (reference sequence).

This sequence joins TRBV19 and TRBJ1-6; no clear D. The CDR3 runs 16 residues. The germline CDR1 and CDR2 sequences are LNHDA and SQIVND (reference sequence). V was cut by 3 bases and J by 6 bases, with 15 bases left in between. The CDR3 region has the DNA TGTGCCAGTAGTATTTTTTCAGGAAGTGGTAATTCACCCCTCCACTTT. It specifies CASSIFSGSGNSPLHF.

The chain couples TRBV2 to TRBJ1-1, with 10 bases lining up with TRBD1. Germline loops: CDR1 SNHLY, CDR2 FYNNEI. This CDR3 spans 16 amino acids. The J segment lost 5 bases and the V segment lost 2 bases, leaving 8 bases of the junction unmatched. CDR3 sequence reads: CASSEKGQGIGTEAFF. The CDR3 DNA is TGTGCCAGCAGTGAAAAGGGACAGGGGATAGGGACTGAAGCTTTCTTT.

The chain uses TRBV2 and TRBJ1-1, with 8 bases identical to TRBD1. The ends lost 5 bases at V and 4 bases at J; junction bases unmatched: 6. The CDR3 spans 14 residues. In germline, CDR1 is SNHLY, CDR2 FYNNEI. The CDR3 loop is CASSSDREGTEAFF. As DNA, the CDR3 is TGTGCCAGCAGTTCGGACAGGGAGGGCACTGAAGCTTTCTTT.

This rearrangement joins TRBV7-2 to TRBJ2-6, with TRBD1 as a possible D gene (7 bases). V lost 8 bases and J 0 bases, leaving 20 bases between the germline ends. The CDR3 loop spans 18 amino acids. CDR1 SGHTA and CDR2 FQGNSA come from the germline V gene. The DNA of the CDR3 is TGTGCCAGCGGCGGGGCCAGGGGGTCTAGCTCTGGGGCCAACGTCCTGACTTTC. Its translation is CASGGARGSSSGANVLTF.

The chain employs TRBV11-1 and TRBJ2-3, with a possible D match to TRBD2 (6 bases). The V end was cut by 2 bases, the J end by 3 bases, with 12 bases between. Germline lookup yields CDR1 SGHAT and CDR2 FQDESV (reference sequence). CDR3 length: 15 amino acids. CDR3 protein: CASSLRGGGTDTQYF. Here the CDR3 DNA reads TGTGCCAGCAGCTTAAGGGGAGGTGGTACAGATACGCAGTATTTT.

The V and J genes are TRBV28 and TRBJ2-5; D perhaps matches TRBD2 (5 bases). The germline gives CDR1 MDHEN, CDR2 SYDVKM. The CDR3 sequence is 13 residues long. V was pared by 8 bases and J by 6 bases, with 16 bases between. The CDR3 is CASARVSEKTQYF. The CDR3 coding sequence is TGTGCCAGCGCCCGGGTTAGCGAGAAGACCCAGTACTTC.

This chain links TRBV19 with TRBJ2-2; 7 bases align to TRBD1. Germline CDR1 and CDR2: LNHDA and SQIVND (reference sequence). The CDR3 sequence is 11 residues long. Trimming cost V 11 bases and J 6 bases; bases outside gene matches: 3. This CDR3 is CALQGAGELFF. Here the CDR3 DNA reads TGTGCCCTCCAGGGGGCCGGGGAGCTGTTTTTT.

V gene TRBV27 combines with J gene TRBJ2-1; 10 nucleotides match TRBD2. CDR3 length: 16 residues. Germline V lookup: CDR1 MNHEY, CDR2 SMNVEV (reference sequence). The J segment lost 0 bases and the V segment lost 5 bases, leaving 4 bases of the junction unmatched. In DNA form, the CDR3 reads TGTGCCAGCAGTCTAGGACTAGCGGTCTCCTACAATGAGCAGTTCTTC. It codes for CASSLGLAVSYNEQFF.

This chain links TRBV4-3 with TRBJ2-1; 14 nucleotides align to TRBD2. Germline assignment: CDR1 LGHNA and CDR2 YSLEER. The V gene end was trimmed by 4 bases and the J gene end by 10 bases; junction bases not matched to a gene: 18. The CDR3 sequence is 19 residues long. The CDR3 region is CASSPWTDSGTSGSREQFF. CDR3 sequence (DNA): TGCGCCAGCAGCCCTTGGACGGATTCCGGGACTAGCGGGAGCAGGGAGCAGTTCTTC.

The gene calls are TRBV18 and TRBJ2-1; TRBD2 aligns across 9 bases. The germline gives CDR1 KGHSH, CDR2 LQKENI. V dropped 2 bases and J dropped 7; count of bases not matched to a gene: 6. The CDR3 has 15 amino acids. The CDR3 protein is CASSPFGSGGNEQFF. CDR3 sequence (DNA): TGTGCCAGCTCACCATTCGGTAGCGGGGGAAATGAGCAGTTCTTC. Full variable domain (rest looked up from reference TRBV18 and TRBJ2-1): NAGVMQNPRHLVRRRGQEARLRCSPMKGHSHVYWYRQLPEEGLKFMVYLQKENIIDESGMPKERFSAEFPKEGPSILRIQQVVRGDSAAYFCASSPFGSGGNEQFFGPGTRLTVL.

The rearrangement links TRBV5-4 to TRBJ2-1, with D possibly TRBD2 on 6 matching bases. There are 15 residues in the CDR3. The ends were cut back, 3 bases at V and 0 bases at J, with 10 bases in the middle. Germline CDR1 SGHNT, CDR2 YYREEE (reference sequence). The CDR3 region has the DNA TGTGCCAGCAGCTCTGGACTACTCTCCTACAATGAGCAGTTCTTC. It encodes CASSSGLLSYNEQFF.

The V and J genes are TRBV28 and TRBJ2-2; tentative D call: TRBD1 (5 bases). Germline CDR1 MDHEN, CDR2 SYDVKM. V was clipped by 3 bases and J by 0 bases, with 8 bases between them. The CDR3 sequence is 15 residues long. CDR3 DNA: TGTGCCAGCAGTTTTAGGGGCTCGAACACCGGGGAGCTGTTTTTT. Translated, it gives CASSFRGSNTGELFF.

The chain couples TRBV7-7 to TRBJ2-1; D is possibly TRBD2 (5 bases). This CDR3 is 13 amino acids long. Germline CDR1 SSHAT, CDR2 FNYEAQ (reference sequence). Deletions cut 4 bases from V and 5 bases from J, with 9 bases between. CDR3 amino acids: CASSSRTDNEQFF. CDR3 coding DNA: TGTGCCAGCAGCTCCCGGACTGACAATGAGCAGTTCTTC.

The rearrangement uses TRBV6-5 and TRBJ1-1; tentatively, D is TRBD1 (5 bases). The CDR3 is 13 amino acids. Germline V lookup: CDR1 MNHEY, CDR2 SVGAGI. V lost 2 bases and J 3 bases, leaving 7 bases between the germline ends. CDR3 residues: CASSYGQDTEAFF. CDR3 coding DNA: TGTGCCAGCAGTTACGGACAAGACACTGAAGCTTTCTTT.

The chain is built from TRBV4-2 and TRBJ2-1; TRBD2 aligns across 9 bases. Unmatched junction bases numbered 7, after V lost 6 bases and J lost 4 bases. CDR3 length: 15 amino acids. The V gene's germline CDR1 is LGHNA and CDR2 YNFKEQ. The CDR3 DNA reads TGTGCCAGCAGATCAAGCGGGAGGACTTACAATGAGCAGTTCTTC. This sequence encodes CASRSSGRTYNEQFF.